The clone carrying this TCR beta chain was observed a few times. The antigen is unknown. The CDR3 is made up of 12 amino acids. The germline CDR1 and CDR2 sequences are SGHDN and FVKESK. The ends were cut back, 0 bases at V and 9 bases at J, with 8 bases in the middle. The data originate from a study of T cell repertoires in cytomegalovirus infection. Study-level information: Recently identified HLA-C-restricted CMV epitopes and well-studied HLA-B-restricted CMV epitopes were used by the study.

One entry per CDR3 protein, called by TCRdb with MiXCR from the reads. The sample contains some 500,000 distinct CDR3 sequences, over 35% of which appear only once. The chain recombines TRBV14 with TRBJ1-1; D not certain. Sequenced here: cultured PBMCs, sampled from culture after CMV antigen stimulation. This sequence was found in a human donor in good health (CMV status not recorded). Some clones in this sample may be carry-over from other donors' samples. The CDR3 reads CASSQEGWKAFF. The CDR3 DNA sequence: TGTGCCAGCAGCCAAGAGGGGTGGAAAGCTTTCTTT. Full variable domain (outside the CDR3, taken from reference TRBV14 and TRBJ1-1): EAGVTQFPSHSVIEKGQTVTLRCDPISGHDNLYWYRRVMGKEIKFLLHFVKESKQDESGMPNNRFLAERTGGTYSTLKVQPAELEDSGVYFCASSQEGWKAFFGQGTRLTVV.